Below, 17 T cell receptor beta chains from the same sample are listed, as sequenced in a study of T cells in Graves' hyperthyroidism and ophthalmopathy (dated by TCRdb to between 2018 and 2020). The library was generated by multiplex PCR. The instrument was an Illumina HiSeq 2000. Amplification of TCR beta CDR3 regions was carried out from RNA transcripts. The TCR CDR3 was subjected to a first round of RT-PCR using the HTBI primer set and the Qiagen OneStep RT-PCR kit. TCRdb trimmed public reads at Q25 via fastp, called clones via MiXCR and kept in-frame beta chains. When rows share a CDR3 protein, they turn into one entry using the most common DNA and genes. The sample table lists around 350,000 distinct CDR3 sequences, approximately 19% of them with a count of one. In total, the top ten clones hold about 3.7% of the sample. The sequenced material came from blood. The origin of the receptors is a woman under 30 with Graves' hyperthyroidism.

This clonotype was seen repeatedly, ten times or more. The V call is TRBV28, the J call TRBJ1-5; D call uncertain. Looked up from germline, CDR1 is MDHEN and CDR2 is SYDVKM. The CDR3 has 14 amino acids. V was cut by 6 bases and J by 7 bases, with 16 bases left in between. The CDR3 is CASSPVNARQPQHF. The CDR3, as DNA: TGTGCCAGCAGCCCCGTGAACGCAAGACAGCCCCAGCATTTT. The whole variable domain, filled in from reference TRBV28 and TRBJ1-5, reads DVKVTQSSRYLVKRTGEKVFLECVQDMDHENMFWYRQDPGLGLRLIYFSYDVKMKEKGDIPEGYSVSREKKERFSLILESASTNQTSMYLCASSPVNARQPQHFGDGTRLSIL.

This clonotype was seen many times. The chain links TRBV11-3 to TRBJ2-7; TRBD1 matches at 7 bases. V gave up 6 bases and J gave up 2 bases; unmatched junction bases: 7. CDR1 is SGHNT and CDR2 is YENEEA in the germline V gene. The length of the CDR3 is 14 residues. CDR3 DNA sequence: TGTGCCAGCAGACAGGGGCCGGACGCCTACGAGCAGTACTTC. Its translation is CASRQGPDAYEQYF.

The chain combines TRBV2 with TRBJ2-4; the match to TRBD1 covers 10 bases. The CDR3 extends over 15 amino acids. The ends lost 6 bases at V and 9 bases at J; junction bases unmatched: 11. Germline loops: CDR1 SNHLY, CDR2 FYNNEI. The CDR3 spells CASRAGTGEFIIQYF. In nucleotides, the CDR3 is TGTGCCAGCAGAGCCGGGACAGGGGAATTTATCATTCAGTACTTC.

This clonotype was observed at least ten times. The chain links TRBV20-1 to TRBJ1-2; tentative D call: TRBD1 (6 bases). V lost 4 bases to trimming and J lost 4 bases, with 16 bases between them. This CDR3 spans 14 amino acids. In germline, CDR1 is DFQATT, CDR2 SNEGSKA (reference sequence). The CDR3 DNA reads as TGCAGTGCTACGGGGGCGGAGGGAGGCTATGGCTACACCTTC. This translates into CSATGAEGGYGYTF.

This clonotype appeared a few times. At one end the junction does not follow the germline gene, possibly because of a read error. The V gene is TRBV20-1, the J gene TRBJ2-5; 15 nucleotides line up with TRBD2. Per germline, CDR1 DFQATT and CDR2 SNEGSKA (reference sequence). The CDR3 is 16 residues long. CDR3 DNA: TGCAATGCTTCCGGGACTAGCGGGGGGTTTTTAGAGACCCAGTACTTC. This sequence encodes CNASGTSGGFLETQYF.

This clonotype has at least ten counts. This rearrangement joins TRBV10-3 to TRBJ2-7; no definite D call. V shed 4 bases and J shed 4 bases, with 14 bases lying between them. CDR3 length: 14 residues. Germline V gene sequence: CDR1 ENHRY, CDR2 SYGVKD. CDR3 sequence reads: CAISAGLETYEQYF. CDR3 nucleotides: TGTGCCATCAGTGCTGGTTTAGAAACTTACGAGCAGTACTTC.

At least ten counts were recorded for this clonotype. The V and J genes are TRBV10-3 and TRBJ1-1; TRBD1 matches 9 bases. V trimming: 8 bases; J trimming: 5 bases; junction bases outside the gene matches: 9. The CDR3 has 14 amino acids. Germline V gene lookup returns CDR1 ENHRY and CDR2 SYGVKD. The CDR3 loop is CAIGGTGMETEAFF. The CDR3, as DNA: TGTGCCATCGGCGGGACAGGGATGGAAACTGAAGCTTTCTTT.

This clonotype has more than one count but fewer than ten. This sequence may be a read error, since a much larger clone differs from it by one base. This rearrangement joins TRBV12-3 or TRBV12-4 to TRBJ2-2; perhaps D is TRBD1 or TRBD2 (5 bases each). The CDR3 covers 16 residues. CDR3 amino acids: CASSAAWLRGTGELCF. CDR3 in DNA: TGTGCCAGCAGTGCAGCCTGGTTGAGAGGGACCGGGGAGCTGTGTTTT.

In this sample, this clonotype turned up many times. The chain employs TRBV12-3 or TRBV12-4 and TRBJ2-5, with D unclear. The CDR3 is 16 residues long. Between the trimmed V and J ends, which lost 4 bases and 2 bases, there was a span of 17 bases. This chain's CDR3 is CASSSFGARKQETQYF. CDR3 bases: TGTGCCAGCAGTTCGTTCGGAGCGCGCAAACAAGAGACCCAGTACTTC.

This clonotype has ten or more counts. The chain uses TRBV3-1 and TRBJ2-5; possibly TRBD2 for D (5 bases). CDR3 length: 13 residues. Germline lookup yields CDR1 LGHDT and CDR2 YNNKEL (reference sequence). Trimming pared 0 bases from V and 5 bases from J, leaving 7 bases between. CDR3 sequence: CASSQEWEETQYF. The CDR3 nucleotides read TGTGCCAGCAGCCAAGAGTGGGAGGAGACCCAGTACTTC.

This clonotype was observed at least ten times. This chain links TRBV19 with TRBJ1-2, with D maybe TRBD1 (5 bases). Germline V gene sequence: CDR1 LNHDA, CDR2 SQIVND (reference sequence). Trimming removed 4 bases from V and 2 bases from J, with 11 bases in between. This CDR3 has 14 amino acids. CDR3 loop: CASSTSGTNYGYTF. The CDR3 nucleotides read TGTGCCAGTAGTACGTCCGGGACGAACTATGGCTACACCTTC.

This clonotype was detected ten times or more. The rearrangement links TRBV12-3 or TRBV12-4 to TRBJ2-7; D is unresolved. The CDR3 spans 14 residues. Trimming shortened V by 7 bases and J by 5 bases, and 18 bases separated the two germline ends. The CDR3 coding sequence is TGTGCCAGCACCCCAGCTGGCGGTTGGGACGAGCAGTACTTC. Protein: CASTPAGGWDEQYF.

J is TRBJ1-5 and V is TRBV5-6; 11 bases agree with TRBD1. Germline assignment: CDR1 SGHDT and CDR2 YYEEEE. The length of the CDR3 is 15 residues. J was trimmed by 6 bases and V by 4 bases; bases with no gene match: 6. This chain's CDR3 is CASSQGQGVSQPQHF. CDR3 bases: TGTGCCAGCAGCCAGGGACAGGGGGTAAGTCAGCCCCAGCATTTT.

This clonotype appeared many times. The rearrangement uses TRBV20-1 and TRBJ1-1; D gene ambiguous. Per germline, CDR1 DFQATT and CDR2 SNEGSKA (reference sequence). V was clipped by 3 bases and J by 1 base, with 12 bases between them. The CDR3 has 14 residues. The CDR3 DNA follows: TGCAGTGCTAGCGCAGGAGCGACGAACACTGAAGCTTTCTTT. This encodes CSASAGATNTEAFF.

The V gene is TRBV7-8, the J gene TRBJ1-1, with no clear D. CDR1 is SGHVS, CDR2 FQNEAQ, per germline. V shed 2 bases and J shed 5 bases, with 18 bases lying between them. The CDR3 is made up of 16 amino acids. The CDR3 DNA reads TGTGCCAGCAGCTTACACCCCCCCAATACGGGGACTGAAGCTTTCTTT. Amino acids: CASSLHPPNTGTEAFF. Using reference TRBV7-8 and TRBJ1-1 for the parts outside the CDR3, the full variable domain is GAGVSQSPRYKVAKRGQDVALRCDPISGHVSLFWYQQALGQGPEFLTYFQNEAQLDKSGLPSDRFFAERPEGSVSTLKIQRTQQEDSAVYLCASSLHPPNTGTEAFFGQGTRLTVV.

This clonotype has a count of ten or more. The chain combines TRBV5-1 with TRBJ2-2; D may be TRBD2 (5 bases). The length of the CDR3 is 13 residues. Germline CDR1 reads SGHRS; CDR2 reads YFSETQ. The V gene lost 4 bases and the J gene lost 4 bases, with 8 bases spanning the gap. The CDR3 is CASSATSTGELFF. The CDR3 region has the DNA TGCGCCAGCAGCGCAACTAGCACCGGGGAGCTGTTTTTT. The full variable domain, with the rest looked up from reference TRBV5-1 and TRBJ2-2, is KAGVTQTPRYLIKTRGQQVTLSCSPISGHRSVSWYQQTPGQGLQFLFEYFSETQRNKGNFPGRFSGRQFSNSRSEMNVSTLELGDSALYLCASSATSTGELFFGEGSRLTVL.

This clonotype was recorded at least ten times. The genes are TRBV20-1 and TRBJ1-2; D is ambiguous. The CDR3 totals 14 residues. V dropped 2 bases and J dropped 4 bases, with 14 bases sitting between them. CDR1 is DFQATT, CDR2 SNEGSKA, per germline (reference sequence). DNA for the CDR3: TGCAGTGCTAGACACGCGACGGGAAGCTATGGCTACACCTTC. It translates to CSARHATGSYGYTF.